This passage covers 15 T cell receptor beta chains from one sample sequenced in a study of T cell repertoires in ileal Crohn's disease. Profiled with immunoSEQ multiplex PCR; TCRdb holds only in-frame clones, not every one. Of approximately 4,900 clones listed, approximately 82% are singletons. Sequencing input: ileal tissue. The source of these receptors is an adult with Crohn's disease.

The V gene is TRBV7-9, the J gene TRBJ2-5, with 9 nucleotides matching TRBD2. V lost 8 bases, J lost 5 bases, and 18 bases stayed unmatched. CDR3 length: 17 amino acids. Germline V gene lookup returns CDR1 SEHNR and CDR2 FQNEAQ (reference sequence). CDR3 nucleotide sequence: TGTGCCAGCTCTCAAGGGCGTAGCGGGGGTCTAGTGGAGACCCAGTACTTC. As protein: CASSQGRSGGLVETQYF.

CDR3 sequence: CASRWRRRSPLHF. For the CDR3, the DNA is TGTGCCAGTCGGTGGAGGCGGAGGTCACCCCTCCACTTT. The chain combines TRBV6-5 with TRBJ1-6; D not certain. CDR1 is MNHEY, CDR2 SVGAGI, per germline. The V gene lost 9 bases and the J gene lost 10 bases, with 16 bases spanning the gap. The CDR3 covers 13 residues.

The rearrangement joins TRBV5-1 to TRBJ2-3, with 8 positions matching TRBD2. This CDR3 spans 17 amino acids. Germline V gives CDR1 SGHRS, CDR2 YFSETQ. J gave up 0 bases and V 1 base, and 7 bases lay outside the gene matches. The DNA for the CDR3 is TGCGCCAGCAGCTTGACCCCAGCGGGGGTTAGCACAGATACGCAGTATTTT. Amino acids: CASSLTPAGVSTDTQYF. Based on the CDR3 plus reference TRBV5-1 and TRBJ2-3, the full variable domain is KAGVTQTPRYLIKTRGQQVTLSCSPISGHRSVSWYQQTPGQGLQFLFEYFSETQRNKGNFPGRFSGRQFSNSRSEMNVSTLELGDSALYLCASSLTPAGVSTDTQYFGPGTRLTVL.

The V call is TRBV27, the J call TRBJ1-6; maybe TRBD1 (6 bases). Germline CDR1 is MNHEY and CDR2 is SMNVEV (reference sequence). The CDR3 sequence is 16 residues long. V gave up 6 bases and J gave up 7 bases, with 19 bases separating them. The CDR3 DNA reads as TGTGCCAGCAGCTCCTGGGTTGGGGGCCTCAATTCACCCCTCCACTTT. Translating it yields CASSSWVGGLNSPLHF.

The CDR3 spells CASSPEVGNTIYF. CDR3 DNA: TGTGCCAGCAGCCCCGAGGTTGGAAACACCATATATTTT. The chain employs TRBV7-2 and TRBJ1-3; D unclear. The CDR3 runs 13 residues. V was cut by 5 bases and J by 3 bases, with 8 bases left in between. Germline CDR1 reads SGHTA; CDR2 reads FQGNSA.

The CDR3, as DNA: TGTGCCGGGAAAGGGGCGGGGGGGCGCAATGAGCAGTTCTTC. Encoded protein: CAGKGAGGRNEQFF. The gene calls are TRBV30 and TRBJ2-1; 9 nucleotides match TRBD2. V lost 8 bases and J lost 6; bases outside the gene matches: 11. The CDR3 extends over 14 amino acids. Germline loops: CDR1 GTSNPN, CDR2 SVGIG (reference sequence). The variable domain in full, completed from reference TRBV30 and TRBJ2-1, reads SQTIHQWPATLVQPVGSPLSLECTVEGTSNPNLYWYRQAAGRGLQLLFYSVGIGQISSEVPQNLSASRPQDRQFILSSKKLLLSDSGFYLCAGKGAGGRNEQFFGPGTRLTVL.

This chain uses TRBV5-1 with TRBJ2-7; TRBD2 matches 12 bases. The ends lost 4 bases at V and 3 bases at J; junction bases unmatched: 2. The CDR3 has 14 amino acids. CDR1 is SGHRS, CDR2 YFSETQ, per germline. CDR3 region: CASSMGLAGYEQYF. CDR3 nucleotide sequence: TGCGCCAGCAGCATGGGACTAGCGGGCTACGAGCAGTACTTC.

The V gene is TRBV11-1, the J gene TRBJ2-1, with D maybe TRBD1 (8 bases). This CDR3 is 16 amino acids long. Between the trimmed V and J ends, which lost 1 base and 6 bases, there was a span of 16 bases. The germline CDR1 and CDR2 sequences are SGHAT and FQDESV (reference sequence). The CDR3: CASSLGPTGEGNEQFF. The CDR3 DNA sequence: TGTGCCAGCAGCTTAGGCCCGACAGGGGAGGGCAATGAGCAGTTCTTC.

V gene TRBV6-5 combines with J gene TRBJ1-1, with TRBD1 as a possible D gene (5 bases). There are 13 residues in the CDR3. V lost 2 bases and J lost 5, with 9 bases in between. In germline, CDR1 is MNHEY, CDR2 SVGAGI. The CDR3, as DNA: TGTGCCAGCAGTTACGTGGGGGGGACTGAAGCTTTCTTT. Translation gives CASSYVGGTEAFF.

This chain connects TRBV27 to TRBJ1-2; 8 bases map to TRBD1. The ends lost 2 bases at V and 7 bases at J; junction bases unmatched: 6. Germline CDR1 reads MNHEY; CDR2 reads SMNVEV (reference sequence). The CDR3 loop spans 14 amino acids. CDR3 in amino acids: CASSLKQGVVGYTF. The CDR3 nucleotides are TGTGCCAGCAGTTTAAAACAGGGGGTCGTTGGCTACACCTTC.

The chain combines TRBV4-1 with TRBJ2-7; maybe TRBD2 (6 bases). Germline V gene data show CDR1 as MGHRA and CDR2 as YSYEKL. This CDR3 region has 15 residues. Trimming took off 1 base at V and 1 base at J, with 11 bases between the two ends. As DNA, the CDR3 is TGCGCCAGCAGCCAAGCGGGAGTGGGATCCTACGAGCAGTACTTC. Residues: CASSQAGVGSYEQYF.

The chain is built from TRBV7-2 and TRBJ1-1, with a weak D call TRBD1 (5 bases). This CDR3 is built from 14 residues. Germline CDR1 and CDR2: SGHTA and FQGNSA. Trimming cost V 1 base and J 6 bases, with 12 bases left between them. The CDR3 sequence: CASSLDWGAAEAFF. The DNA for the CDR3 is TGTGCCAGCAGCTTAGACTGGGGCGCGGCTGAAGCTTTCTTT.

This chain joins TRBV18 and TRBJ2-1; 8 bases agree with TRBD1. Germline assignment: CDR1 KGHSH and CDR2 LQKENI. The V segment lost 0 bases and the J segment 7 bases; nucleotides outside the gene matches: 11. The CDR3 runs to 17 residues. CDR3 DNA: TGTGCCAGCTCACCACCGACAGCTCAGGGGGCCTTGAATGAGCAGTTCTTC. Its translation: CASSPPTAQGALNEQFF.

The V gene is TRBV19, the J gene TRBJ1-1, with 8 bases aligning to TRBD1. The germline CDR1 and CDR2 sequences are LNHDA and SQIVND (reference sequence). The CDR3 has 14 residues. V was clipped by 5 bases and J by 3 bases; unmatched bases: 5. The DNA for the CDR3 is TGTGCCAGTAGTCCAAGGACAGGGCACACTGAAGCTTTCTTT. Its protein is CASSPRTGHTEAFF. The full variable domain, in which reference TRBV19 and TRBJ1-1 provide the parts outside the CDR3, is DGGITQSPKYLFRKEGQNVTLSCEQNLNHDAMYWYRQDPGQGLRLIYYSQIVNDFQKGDIAEGYSVSREKKESFPLTVTSAQKNPTAFYLCASSPRTGHTEAFFGQGTRLTVV.

CDR3 in DNA: TGTGCCAGCAGCCGAACAGAACAAGAGACCCAGTACTTC. It specifies CASSRTEQETQYF. This chain links TRBV6-4 with TRBJ2-5; D uncertain. Germline V lookup: CDR1 MRHNA, CDR2 SNTAGT. Between the trimmed V and J ends, which lost 6 bases and 2 bases, there was a span of 10 bases. This CDR3 has 13 residues.